The text below deals with one TCR beta chain. Germline-derived CDR1 and CDR2 are LGHNT and FRNRAP. This CDR3 comprises 14 residues. V shed 5 bases and J shed 7 bases, with 12 bases lying between them. The entry originates in a study of blood T cell repertoires in COVID-19. Study-wide background: COVID-19 samples, acute and convalescent, were from the United States, Italy and Spain. The cDNA or gDNA used as material had been derived from T cells, B-cell-depleted T cells, or PBMCs.

The table came from immunoSEQ multiplex PCR; TCRdb's copy has only in-frame clones and leaves some out. The sample lists roughly 500,000 clones, about nine tenths occurring once. Individuals aged roughly 18 to 90 years were recruited from roughly 23 US areas. Input material: PBMCs or T cells enriched from blood (not recorded which). The chain couples TRBV12-5 to TRBJ1-6, with a possible D match to TRBD1 (5 bases). The sequence was collected from a woman aged 55-75 years who had recovered from COVID-19. The DNA of the CDR3 is TGTGCTAGTGGTGCAGGGTGGGCAAATTCACCCCTCCACTTT. It translates to CASGAGWANSPLHF.